The clone carrying this T cell receptor (beta chain) was counted only a few times. The antigen is not known. Specified time point: newly diagnosed GD, antithyroid drugs for less than 3 months. PBMC-extracted RNA yielded the TCR library. This sample is part of a study of regulatory T cells in long-lasting Graves disease. Researchers made TCR beta libraries by using iRepertoire HTBI primers and running Arm-PCR on CDR3 regions. MiXCR was run by TCRdb on the multiplex PCR reads, yielding one entry per CDR3 protein. The data contain about 310,000 distinct CDR3 sequences, over 15% of them seen just once; the ten biggest clones take up more than 35%. Germline CDR1 reads SEHNR; CDR2 reads FQNEAQ (reference sequence). The CDR3 length is 14 residues. V was pared by 2 bases and J by 9 bases, with 14 bases between. Findings and limits, study-wide: Persistent disease preferred TRBV28, TRBJ1-2 and TRBJ2-5; new disease, TRBV20-1 and TRBJ2-1. The persistent group shared around 2,600 public clonotypes, more than the roughly 990 shared by new patients. Persistent-disease Graves' patients showed less TCR diversity than new cases.

The chain joins TRBV7-9 to TRBJ2-1; D is uncertain. The receptor was derived from a female donor with Graves disease. Sequencing was performed on peripheral blood mononuclear cells (PBMCs), taken at new diagnosis, from a patient treated with antithyroid drugs. The CDR3 region is CASSLLKPSAEQFF. CDR3 nucleotide sequence: TGTGCCAGCAGCTTACTTAAGCCGTCGGCTGAGCAGTTCTTC.